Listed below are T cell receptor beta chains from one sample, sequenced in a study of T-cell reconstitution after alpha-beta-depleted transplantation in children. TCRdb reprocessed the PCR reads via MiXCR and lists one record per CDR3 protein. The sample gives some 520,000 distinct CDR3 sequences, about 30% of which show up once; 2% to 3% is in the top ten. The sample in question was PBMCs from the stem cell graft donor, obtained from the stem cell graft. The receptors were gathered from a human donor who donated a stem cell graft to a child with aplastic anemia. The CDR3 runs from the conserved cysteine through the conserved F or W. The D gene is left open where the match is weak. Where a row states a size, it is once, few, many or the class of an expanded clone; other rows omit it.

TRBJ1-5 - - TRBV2 CASSMGHNSNQPQHF TGTGCCAGCAGCATGGGACATAATAGCAATCAGCCCCAGCATTTT
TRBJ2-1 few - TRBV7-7 CASSPHPAGSYNEQFF TGTGCCAGCAGCCCTCACCCTGCGGGTTCCTACAATGAGCAGTTCTTC
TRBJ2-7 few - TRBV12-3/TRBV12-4 CASSSHGAYEQYF TGTGCCAGCAGTTCCCACGGGGCCTACGAGCAGTACTTC
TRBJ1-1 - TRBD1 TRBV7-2 CASSPLAGQGAAFF TGTGCCAGCAGCCCCCTCGCCGGACAGGGGGCAGCTTTCTTT
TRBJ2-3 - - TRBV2 CASSEAQFAGTQYF TGTGCCAGCAGTGAAGCGCAGTTTGCTGGTACGCAGTATTTT
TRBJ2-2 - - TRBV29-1 CSYGGNGELFF TGCAGCTACGGAGGTAACGGGGAGCTGTTTTTT
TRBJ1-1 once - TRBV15 CATSSRGMGEAFF TGTGCCACCAGCAGCCGTGGGATGGGTGAAGCTTTCTTT
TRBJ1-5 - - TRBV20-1 CSARADPARNQPQHF TGCAGTGCTAGGGCGGATCCGGCGAGAAATCAGCCCCAGCATTTT
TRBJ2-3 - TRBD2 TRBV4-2 CASSQASGITDTQYF TGTGCCAGCAGCCAAGCCAGCGGGATCACAGATACGCAGTATTTT
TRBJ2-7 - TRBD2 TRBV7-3 CASSLSGTSGSLQYF TGTGCCAGCAGCTTAAGTGGGACTAGCGGGAGCCTGCAGTACTTC
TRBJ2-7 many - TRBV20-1 CSARVASAYEQYF TGCAGTGCTAGAGTGGCTTCCGCCTACGAGCAGTACTTC
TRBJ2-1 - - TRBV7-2 CASSLSEEPYNEQFF TGTGCCAGCAGCTTATCCGAAGAACCGTACAATGAGCAGTTCTTC
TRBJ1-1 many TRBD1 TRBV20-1 CSARRTGVNTEAFF TGCAGTGCTAGACGGACAGGGGTGAACACTGAAGCTTTCTTT
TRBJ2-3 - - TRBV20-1 CSASRGPDTQYF TGCAGTGCTAGTCGGGGCCCAGATACGCAGTATTTT
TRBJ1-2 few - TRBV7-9 CASSLVTPANYGYTF TGTGCCAGCAGCTTAGTAACACCGGCTAACTATGGCTACACCTTC
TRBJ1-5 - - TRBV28 CASTTEGRANQPQHF TGTGCCAGCACCACAGAGGGCAGGGCTAATCAGCCCCAGCATTTT
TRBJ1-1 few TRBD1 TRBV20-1 CSVKARDRGLTEAFF TGCAGTGTCAAGGCCCGGGACAGGGGGCTCACTGAAGCTTTCTTT
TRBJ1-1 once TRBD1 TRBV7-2 CASSRRDSNLGVTEAFF TGTGCCAGCAGCCGGAGGGACAGCAACCTAGGGGTCACTGAAGCTTTCTTT
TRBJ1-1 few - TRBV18 CASSTSGVEAAFF TGTGCCAGCTCAACATCTGGGGTCGAAGCGGCTTTCTTT
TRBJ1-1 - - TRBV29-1 CSVGIAHQNTEAFF TGCAGCGTGGGAATCGCTCACCAGAACACTGAAGCTTTCTTT
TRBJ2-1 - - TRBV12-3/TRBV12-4 CASSALRRGQFF TGTGCCAGCAGTGCTCTTAGAAGGGGGCAGTTCTTC
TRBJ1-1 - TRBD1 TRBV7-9 CASSLSGGETEAFF TGTGCCAGCAGCTTATCAGGGGGAGAAACTGAAGCTTTCTTT
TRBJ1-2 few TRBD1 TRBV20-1 CSARRQDRDQGYTF TGCAGTGCTAGACGACAGGACAGGGATCAAGGCTACACCTTC
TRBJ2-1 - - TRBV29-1 CSTGGGVLEQFF TGCAGCACTGGAGGAGGGGTCCTTGAGCAGTTCTTC
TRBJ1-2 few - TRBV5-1 CASSSMTENYGYTF TGCGCCAGCAGCTCGATGACAGAAAACTATGGCTACACCTTC
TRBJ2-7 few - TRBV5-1 CASSLSGYTYEQYF TGCGCCAGCAGCTTGTCAGGGTATACCTACGAGCAGTACTTC
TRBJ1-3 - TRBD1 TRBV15 CATSRDRPSGNTIYF TGTGCCACCAGTAGGGACAGGCCCTCTGGAAACACCATATATTTT
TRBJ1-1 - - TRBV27 CASSLSPTNLDTEAFF TGTGCCAGCAGTTTATCCCCAACTAATCTGGACACTGAAGCTTTCTTT
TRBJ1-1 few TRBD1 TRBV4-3 CASSPQLDREVNTEAFF TGCGCCAGCAGCCCCCAATTAGACAGGGAGGTGAACACTGAAGCTTTCTTT
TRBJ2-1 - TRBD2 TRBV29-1 CSVGLAGVVYNEQFF TGCAGCGTTGGTCTAGCGGGAGTAGTCTACAATGAGCAGTTCTTC
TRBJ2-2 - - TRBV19 CASGGKSGLNTGELFF TGTGCCAGTGGGGGAAAGTCGGGGCTGAACACCGGGGAGCTGTTTTTT
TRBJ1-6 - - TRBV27 CASSVGEGVSYNSPLHF TGTGCCAGCAGTGTCGGTGAGGGGGTCTCCTATAATTCACCCCTCCACTTT
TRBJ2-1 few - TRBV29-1 CSVWSPNEQFF TGCAGCGTTTGGTCCCCTAATGAGCAGTTCTTC
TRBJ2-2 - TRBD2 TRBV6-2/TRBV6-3 CASRLPGLARELFF TGTGCCAGCAGACTCCCTGGACTAGCCCGGGAGCTGTTTTTT
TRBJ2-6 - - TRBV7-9 CAAGQGSGANVLTF TGTGCCGCGGGTCAGGGCTCTGGGGCCAACGTCCTGACTTTC
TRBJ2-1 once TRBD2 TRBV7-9 CASSHRLAGSNNEQFF TGTGCCAGCAGCCATAGACTAGCGGGCTCGAACAATGAGCAGTTCTTC
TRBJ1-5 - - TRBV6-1 CASSEKTLRQPQHF TGTGCCAGCAGTGAAAAGACTCTTCGTCAGCCCCAGCATTTT
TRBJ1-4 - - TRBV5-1 CASSLDSFNEKLFF TGCGCCAGCAGCTTAGACAGCTTTAATGAAAAACTGTTTTTT
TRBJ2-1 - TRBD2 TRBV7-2 CASSLARLAGGPQFF TGTGCCAGCAGCTTAGCCCGGCTAGCGGGAGGTCCACAGTTCTTC
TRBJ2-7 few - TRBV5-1 CASSLVWGLDEQYF TGCGCCAGCAGCTTGGTTTGGGGGCTCGACGAGCAGTACTTC
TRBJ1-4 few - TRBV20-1 CSARGTGTKATNEKLFF TGCAGTGCTCGGGGGACCGGGACAAAAGCAACTAATGAAAAACTGTTTTTT
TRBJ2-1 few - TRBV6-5 CASSYPDPQGEQFF TGTGCCAGCAGTTACCCGGACCCACAGGGAGAGCAGTTCTTC
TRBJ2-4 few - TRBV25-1 CASSDLRAAGDIQYF TGTGCCAGCAGTGACCTGAGGGCGGCTGGGGACATTCAGTACTTC
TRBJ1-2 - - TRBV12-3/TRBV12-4 CASSLASQVIYGYTF TGTGCCAGCAGTTTGGCTAGCCAGGTTATCTATGGCTACACCTTC
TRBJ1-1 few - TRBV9 CASSSLDRNTEAFF TGTGCCAGCAGCTCTTTGGACAGGAACACTGAAGCTTTCTTT
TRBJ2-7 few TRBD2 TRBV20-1 CSARKASGSGEQYF TGCAGTGCTAGGAAGGCTAGCGGGAGTGGCGAGCAGTACTTC
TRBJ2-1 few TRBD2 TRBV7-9 CASSSRGASGQNEQFF TGTGCCAGCAGCTCCCGTGGGGCTAGCGGACAAAATGAGCAGTTCTTC
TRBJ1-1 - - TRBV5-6 CASSLQGKNTEAFF TGTGCCAGCAGCTTGCAAGGGAAGAACACTGAAGCTTTCTTT
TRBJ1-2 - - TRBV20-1 CSARSEAPAGYTF TGCAGTGCTAGGTCGGAAGCCCCGGCGGGCTACACCTTC
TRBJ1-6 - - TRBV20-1 CSARREGSPLHF TGCAGTGCTAGACGGGAGGGTTCACCCCTCCACTTT
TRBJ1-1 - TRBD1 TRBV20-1 CSARPATGSIPEAFF TGCAGTGCTAGACCCGCGACAGGGAGTATACCTGAAGCTTTCTTT
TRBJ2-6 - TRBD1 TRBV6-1 CASSLDRPLRSGANVLTF TGTGCCAGCAGCCTGGACAGGCCCCTACGCTCTGGGGCCAACGTCCTGACTTTC
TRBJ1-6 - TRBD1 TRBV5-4 CASSLSGGASPLHF TGTGCCAGCAGCTTGTCAGGGGGTGCTTCACCCCTCCACTTT
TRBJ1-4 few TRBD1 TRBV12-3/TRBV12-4 CASSFSGGKEKLFF TGTGCCAGCAGTTTTTCAGGGGGGAAAGAAAAACTGTTTTTT
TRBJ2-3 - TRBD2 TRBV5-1 CASSIGLAEFTDTQYF TGCGCCAGCAGCATCGGACTAGCGGAGTTCACAGATACGCAGTATTTT
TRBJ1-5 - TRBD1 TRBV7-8 CASSLETGGFSNQPQHF TGTGCCAGCAGCTTAGAGACAGGGGGCTTTAGCAATCAGCCCCAGCATTTT
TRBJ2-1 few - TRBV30 CAFGVYNEQFF TGTGCCTTCGGGGTTTACAATGAGCAGTTCTTC
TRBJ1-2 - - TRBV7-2 CASSTFIGERGYTF TGTGCCAGCAGCACATTTATAGGGGAGCGTGGCTACACCTTC
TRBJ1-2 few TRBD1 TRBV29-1 CSVEEVLGDRGGDGYTF TGCAGCGTTGAAGAAGTCTTGGGAGACAGGGGAGGGGATGGCTACACCTTC